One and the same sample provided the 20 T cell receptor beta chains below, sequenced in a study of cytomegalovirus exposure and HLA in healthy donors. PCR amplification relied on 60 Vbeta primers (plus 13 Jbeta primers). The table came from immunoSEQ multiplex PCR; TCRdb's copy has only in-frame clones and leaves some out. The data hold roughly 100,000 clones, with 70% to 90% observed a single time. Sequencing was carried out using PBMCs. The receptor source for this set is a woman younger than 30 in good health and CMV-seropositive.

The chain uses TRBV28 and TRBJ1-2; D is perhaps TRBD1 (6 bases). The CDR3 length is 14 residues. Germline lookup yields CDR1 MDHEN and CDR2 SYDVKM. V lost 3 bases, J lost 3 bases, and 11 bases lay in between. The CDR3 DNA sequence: TGTGCCAGCAGTTTTACAGGGTCGCACTATGGCTACACCTTC. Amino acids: CASSFTGSHYGYTF.

The CDR3 DNA reads as TGTGCCAGCAGAAGGGGGTTTGATCAGCCCCAGCATTTT. It yields the protein CASRRGFDQPQHF. The V gene is TRBV6-1, the J gene TRBJ1-5; TRBD1 is a possible D gene (6 bases). The V gene's germline CDR1 is MNHNS and CDR2 SASEGT. The V end lost 6 bases, the J end lost 5 bases, and 11 bases lay between the germline ends. The CDR3 covers 13 residues.

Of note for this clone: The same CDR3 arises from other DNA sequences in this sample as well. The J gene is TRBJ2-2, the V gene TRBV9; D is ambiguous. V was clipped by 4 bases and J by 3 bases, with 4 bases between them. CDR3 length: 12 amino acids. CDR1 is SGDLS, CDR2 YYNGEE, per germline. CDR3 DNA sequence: TGTGCCAGCAGCCCCTACACCGGGGAGCTGTTTTTT. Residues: CASSPYTGELFF.

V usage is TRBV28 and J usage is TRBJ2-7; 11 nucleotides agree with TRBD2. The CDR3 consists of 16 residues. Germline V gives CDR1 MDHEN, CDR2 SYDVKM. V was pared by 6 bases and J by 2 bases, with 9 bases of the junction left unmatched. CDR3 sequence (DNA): TGTGCCAGCAGGCCCCTGGTAGCGGGAGGGCCCTACGAGCAGTACTTC. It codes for CASRPLVAGGPYEQYF.

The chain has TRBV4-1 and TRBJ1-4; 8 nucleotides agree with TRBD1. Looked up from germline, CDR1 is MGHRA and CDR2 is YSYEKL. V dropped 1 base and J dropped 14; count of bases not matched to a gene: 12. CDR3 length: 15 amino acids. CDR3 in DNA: TGCGCCAGCAGCCAAGGTCCCGGGACAGGCCCGGGGCTGTTTTTT. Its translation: CASSQGPGTGPGLFF.

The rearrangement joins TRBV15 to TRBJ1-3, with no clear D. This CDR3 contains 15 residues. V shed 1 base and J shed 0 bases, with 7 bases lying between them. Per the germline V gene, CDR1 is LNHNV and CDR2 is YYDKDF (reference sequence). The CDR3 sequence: CATSRAGNSGNTIYF. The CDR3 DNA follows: TGTGCCACCAGCAGAGCTGGCAACTCTGGAAACACCATATATTTT.

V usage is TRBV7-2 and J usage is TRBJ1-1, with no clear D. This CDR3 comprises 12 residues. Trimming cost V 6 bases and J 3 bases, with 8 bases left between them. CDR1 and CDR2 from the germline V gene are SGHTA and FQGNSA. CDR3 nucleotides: TGTGCCAGCAGAGGAGGGCACACTGAAGCTTTCTTT. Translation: CASRGGHTEAFF.

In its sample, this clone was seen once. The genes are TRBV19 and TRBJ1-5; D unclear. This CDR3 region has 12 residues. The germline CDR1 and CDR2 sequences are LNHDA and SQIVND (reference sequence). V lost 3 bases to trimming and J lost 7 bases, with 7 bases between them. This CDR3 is CASSIIPQPQHF. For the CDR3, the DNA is TGTGCCAGTAGTATTATTCCCCAGCCCCAGCATTTT.

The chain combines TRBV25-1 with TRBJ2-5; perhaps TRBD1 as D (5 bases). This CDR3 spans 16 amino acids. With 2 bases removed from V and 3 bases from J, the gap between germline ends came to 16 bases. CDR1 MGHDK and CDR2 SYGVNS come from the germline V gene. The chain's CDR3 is CASSEGASQTKETQYF. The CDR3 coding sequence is TGTGCCAGCAGTGAAGGGGCAAGCCAAACTAAAGAGACCCAGTACTTC.

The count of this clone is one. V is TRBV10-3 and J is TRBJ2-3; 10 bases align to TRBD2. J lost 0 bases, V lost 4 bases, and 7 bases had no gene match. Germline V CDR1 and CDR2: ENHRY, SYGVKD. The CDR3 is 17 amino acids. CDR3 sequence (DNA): TGTGCCATCAGTGGGACGGTAGCGGGGGGAAGCACAGATACGCAGTATTTT. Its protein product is CAISGTVAGGSTDTQYF.

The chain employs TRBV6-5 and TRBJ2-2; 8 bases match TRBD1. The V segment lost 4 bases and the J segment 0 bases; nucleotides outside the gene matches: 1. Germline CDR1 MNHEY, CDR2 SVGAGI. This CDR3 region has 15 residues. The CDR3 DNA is TGTGCCAGCAGTTCGACAGGGGCGAACACCGGGGAGCTGTTTTTT. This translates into CASSSTGANTGELFF.

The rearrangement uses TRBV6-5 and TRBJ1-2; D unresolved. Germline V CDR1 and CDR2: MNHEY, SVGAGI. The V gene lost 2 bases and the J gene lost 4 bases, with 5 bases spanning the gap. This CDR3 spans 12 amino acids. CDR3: CASSYTGYGYTF. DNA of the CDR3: TGTGCCAGCAGTTACACTGGCTATGGCTACACCTTC.

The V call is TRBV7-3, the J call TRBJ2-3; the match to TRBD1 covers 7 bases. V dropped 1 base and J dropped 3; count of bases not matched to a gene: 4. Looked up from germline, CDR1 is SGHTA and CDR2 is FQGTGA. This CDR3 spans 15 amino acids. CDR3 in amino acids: CASSLMAGGTDTQYF. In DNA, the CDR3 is TGTGCCAGCAGCTTAATGGCAGGGGGAACAGATACGCAGTATTTT. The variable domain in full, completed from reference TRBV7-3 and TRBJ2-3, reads GAGVSQTPSNKVTEKGKYVELRCDPISGHTALYWYRQSLGQGPEFLIYFQGTGAADDSGLPNDRFFAVRPEGSVSTLKIQRTERGDSAVYLCASSLMAGGTDTQYFGPGTRLTVL.

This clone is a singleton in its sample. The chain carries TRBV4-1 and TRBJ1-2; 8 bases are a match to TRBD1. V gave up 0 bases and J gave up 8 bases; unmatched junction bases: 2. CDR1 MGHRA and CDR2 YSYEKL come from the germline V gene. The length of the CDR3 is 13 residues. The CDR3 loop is CASSQETGEGYTF. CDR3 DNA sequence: TGCGCCAGCAGCCAAGAGACAGGGGAAGGCTACACCTTC.

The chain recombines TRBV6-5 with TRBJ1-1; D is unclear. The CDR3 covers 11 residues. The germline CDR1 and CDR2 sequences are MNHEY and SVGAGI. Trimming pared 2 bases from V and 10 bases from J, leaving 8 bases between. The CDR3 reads CASSYAGLAFF. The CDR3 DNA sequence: TGTGCCAGCAGTTACGCGGGGTTAGCTTTCTTT.

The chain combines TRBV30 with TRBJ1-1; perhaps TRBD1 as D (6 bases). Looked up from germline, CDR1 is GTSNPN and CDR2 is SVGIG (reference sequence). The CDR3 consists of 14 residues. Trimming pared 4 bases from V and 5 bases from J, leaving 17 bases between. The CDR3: CAWKRRDIGTEAFF. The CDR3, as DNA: TGTGCCTGGAAACGCCGGGACATAGGGACTGAAGCTTTCTTT.

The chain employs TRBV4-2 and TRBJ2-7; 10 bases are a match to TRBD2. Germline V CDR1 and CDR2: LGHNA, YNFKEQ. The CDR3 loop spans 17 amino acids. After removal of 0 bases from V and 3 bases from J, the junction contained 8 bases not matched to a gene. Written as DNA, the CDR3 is TGTGCCAGCAGCCAAGATGTACTAGCGGGATTTGACTACGAGCAGTACTTC. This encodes CASSQDVLAGFDYEQYF.

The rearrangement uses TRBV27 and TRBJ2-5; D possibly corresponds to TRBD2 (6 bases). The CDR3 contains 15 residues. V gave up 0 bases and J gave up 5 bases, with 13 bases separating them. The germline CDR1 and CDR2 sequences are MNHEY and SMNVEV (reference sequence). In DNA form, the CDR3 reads TGTGCCAGCAGTTTATCGATTAGGGGAGGCGAGACCCAGTACTTC. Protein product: CASSLSIRGGETQYF.

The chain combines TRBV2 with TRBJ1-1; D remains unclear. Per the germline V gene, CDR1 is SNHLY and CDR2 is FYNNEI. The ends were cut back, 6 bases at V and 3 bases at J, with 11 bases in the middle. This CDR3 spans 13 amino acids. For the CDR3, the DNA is TGTGCCAGCAGGGCCGAGCGAGACACTGAAGCTTTCTTT. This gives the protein CASRAERDTEAFF.

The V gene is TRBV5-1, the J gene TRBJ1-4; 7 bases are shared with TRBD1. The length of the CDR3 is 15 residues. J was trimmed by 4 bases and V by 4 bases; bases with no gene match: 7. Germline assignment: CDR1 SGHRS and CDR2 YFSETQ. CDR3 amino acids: CASSSAGTVNEKLFF. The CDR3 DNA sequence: TGCGCCAGCAGCAGCGCCGGGACAGTTAATGAAAAACTGTTTTTT. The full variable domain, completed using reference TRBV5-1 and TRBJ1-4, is KAGVTQTPRYLIKTRGQQVTLSCSPISGHRSVSWYQQTPGQGLQFLFEYFSETQRNKGNFPGRFSGRQFSNSRSEMNVSTLELGDSALYLCASSSAGTVNEKLFFGSGTQLSVL.